Following are 14 T cell receptor beta chains from one sample sequenced in a study of blood T cell repertoires in COVID-19. Profiled with immunoSEQ multiplex PCR; TCRdb holds only in-frame clones, not every one. The sample yields around 69,000 clones, 86% seen once. Sequences were obtained from peripheral blood. The receptors stem from a man between 45 and 60 years old with active COVID-19.

The gene calls are TRBV4-1 and TRBJ2-7; 8 bases match TRBD2. CDR1 and CDR2 from the germline V gene are MGHRA and YSYEKL. After removal of 0 bases from V and 2 bases from J, the junction contained 9 bases not matched to a gene. This CDR3 has 17 residues. CDR3 bases: TGCGCCAGCAGCCAAGAGACAAGCGGGGGTGTCCCCTACGAGCAGTACTTC. Residues: CASSQETSGGVPYEQYF.

This sequence joins TRBV10-2 and TRBJ2-5; no clear D. V was pared by 2 bases and J by 2 bases, with 21 bases between. The CDR3 totals 18 residues. The germline CDR1 and CDR2 sequences are WSHSY and SAAADI. CDR3 protein: CASSERPAVALKQETQYF. The CDR3 DNA is TGCGCCAGCAGTGAGCGGCCGGCGGTCGCCCTGAAACAAGAGACCCAGTACTTC.

CDR3 nucleotide sequence: TGTGCCAGCAGCCCCCCGGACAGGATTGGTTTCTTT. It is translated as CASSPPDRIGFF. The chain couples TRBV7-9 to TRBJ1-1; TRBD1 matches 7 bases. Trimming cost V 5 bases and J 13 bases; bases outside gene matches: 10. The CDR3 has 12 amino acids. CDR1 is SEHNR and CDR2 is FQNEAQ in the germline V gene (reference sequence).

This chain joins TRBV29-1 and TRBJ1-1; D possibly corresponds to TRBD1 (5 bases). This CDR3 region has 12 residues. V was shortened by 5 bases and J by 6 bases, with 13 bases between the two germline ends. The germline CDR1 and CDR2 sequences are SQVTM and ANQGSEA. The CDR3 loop is CSVIRAGSEAFF. CDR3 DNA sequence: TGCAGCGTTATACGGGCAGGGTCTGAAGCTTTCTTT.

Only a few counts were recorded for this clone. This rearrangement joins TRBV21-1 to TRBJ2-7; the table's D call, TRBD2, has no DNA check behind it. TRBV21-1 is a known pseudogene. CDR3 length: 13 amino acids. As DNA, the CDR3 is TGTGCCAGCAGCAAAGAGAGGCAGATCGAGCAGTACGTC. It translates to CASSKERQIEQYV.

The rearrangement uses TRBV2 and TRBJ2-2, with 7 positions matching TRBD1. Losses at the gene ends were 6 bases for V and 6 bases for J; bases not matched to a gene: 4. From germline, CDR1 is SNHLY and CDR2 FYNNEI. This CDR3 is built from 13 residues. CDR3 residues: CASRRTGAGELFF. In DNA, the CDR3 is TGTGCCAGCAGGAGGACAGGAGCCGGGGAGCTGTTTTTT.

This rearrangement joins TRBV6-2 or TRBV6-3 to TRBJ1-6; 7 bases are shared with TRBD1. Germline V CDR1 and CDR2: MNHEY, SVGEGT. The V gene end was trimmed by 2 bases and the J gene end by 4 bases; junction bases not matched to a gene: 2. The CDR3 spans 15 residues. DNA of the CDR3: TGTGCCAGCAGTTACCCGGACAGGTATAATTCACCCCTCCACTTT. As protein: CASSYPDRYNSPLHF.

This chain connects TRBV9 to TRBJ1-4; TRBD1 aligns across 10 bases. CDR1 and CDR2 (germline): SGDLS, YYNGEE. The V gene end was trimmed by 4 bases and the J gene end by 1 base; junction bases not matched to a gene: 7. The CDR3 has 17 amino acids. CDR3 loop: CASSLTGTGVTNEKLFF. CDR3 nucleotides: TGTGCCAGCAGCCTAACCGGGACAGGGGTAACTAATGAAAAACTGTTTTTT.

The chain links TRBV5-4 to TRBJ2-5, with 14 bases identical to TRBD2. Germline-derived CDR1 and CDR2 are SGHNT and YYREEE (reference sequence). Trimming cost V 4 bases and J 5 bases; bases outside gene matches: 7. This CDR3 contains 16 residues. CDR3 loop: CASSQGLAGDLETQYF. In nucleotides, the CDR3 is TGTGCCAGCAGCCAGGGACTAGCGGGGGATTTGGAGACCCAGTACTTC.

V gene TRBV3-1 (or the pseudogene TRBV3-2) combines with J gene TRBJ1-1, with TRBD1 matching over 8 bases. V dropped 3 bases and J dropped 7; count of bases not matched to a gene: 10. The CDR3 runs 15 residues. Germline V gives CDR1 LGHDT, CDR2 YNNKEL (reference sequence). The CDR3 coding sequence is TGTGCCAGCAGCCATAGGTCCAGGGGGCTCGATGAAGCTTTCTTT. Its protein product is CASSHRSRGLDEAFF.

This sequence joins TRBV27 and TRBJ1-6; TRBD1 aligns across 7 bases. J lost 8 bases, V lost 5 bases, and 6 bases had no gene match. Germline CDR1 MNHEY, CDR2 SMNVEV (reference sequence). The CDR3 runs to 14 residues. CDR3 residues: CASSLGTVDSPLHF. The CDR3 nucleotides are TGTGCCAGCAGTCTCGGGACAGTGGATTCACCCCTCCACTTT.

J is TRBJ1-6 and V is TRBV6-5; D perhaps matches TRBD1 (5 bases). V lost 5 bases to trimming and J lost 8 bases, with 16 bases between them. Germline CDR1 is MNHEY and CDR2 is SVGAGI. The CDR3 sequence is 15 residues long. As DNA, the CDR3 is TGTGCCAGCAGTCCGACAGTCAGGAGGGATTCACCCCTCCACTTT. Translated: CASSPTVRRDSPLHF.

The chain is built from TRBV13 and TRBJ1-1; no clear D gene. Per the germline V gene, CDR1 is PRHDT and CDR2 is FYEKMQ (reference sequence). The CDR3 consists of 13 residues. V gave up 5 bases and J gave up 3 bases, with 10 bases separating them. In DNA, the CDR3 is TGTGCCAGCAGCAAGCCCCCCCACACTGAAGCTTTCTTT. Its translation is CASSKPPHTEAFF. Combining the CDR3 with reference TRBV13 and TRBJ1-1 gives the whole variable domain AAGVIQSPRHLIKEKRETATLKCYPIPRHDTVYWYQQGPGQDPQFLISFYEKMQSDKGSIPDRFSAQQFSDYHSELNMSSLELGDSALYFCASSKPPHTEAFFGQGTRLTVV.

The chain links TRBV6-5 to TRBJ1-4; 7 positions match TRBD1. The V and J ends lost 7 bases and 8 bases, in that order; junction bases with no gene match: 10. The CDR3 totals 14 residues. Germline lookup yields CDR1 MNHEY and CDR2 SVGAGI. CDR3: CASNQKGAFEKLFF. CDR3 nucleotides: TGTGCCAGCAACCAAAAGGGGGCCTTCGAAAAACTGTTTTTT.